This paragraph covers one TCR beta chain sequence. Its specificity is unknown. This sample was included in a study of cytomegalovirus exposure and HLA in healthy donors. Whole-study results and caveats: An ancestry cluster, one associated with Asian ancestry, reportedly showed fewer N-insertions than the roughly 610-donor mean in a later analysis. According to the study, some 160 TCR beta chains were cytomegalovirus-associated. A later analysis linked a missense DCLRE1C variant to TCR beta V- and J-gene trimming.

PCR amplification relied on 60 Vbeta primers (plus 13 Jbeta primers). Generated by immunoSEQ multiplex PCR, the TCRdb table keeps only in-frame clones and is missing some. The sample contains about 95,000 clones, 76% of which appear only once. This CDR3 has 18 residues. After removal of 5 bases from V and 0 bases from J, the junction contained 7 bases not matched to a gene. Germline lookup yields CDR1 MDHEN and CDR2 SYDVKM. Sequencing was done on a sample of PBMCs. V and J are TRBV28 and TRBJ2-6; TRBD1 agrees at 10 bases. The TCR comes from a man aged 25 to 45 in good health and CMV-seropositive. The DNA of the CDR3 is TGTGCCAGCAGTGCCCGCGGGACAGGGGTCTCTGGGGCCAACGTCCTGACTTTC. Its translation is CASSARGTGVSGANVLTF.